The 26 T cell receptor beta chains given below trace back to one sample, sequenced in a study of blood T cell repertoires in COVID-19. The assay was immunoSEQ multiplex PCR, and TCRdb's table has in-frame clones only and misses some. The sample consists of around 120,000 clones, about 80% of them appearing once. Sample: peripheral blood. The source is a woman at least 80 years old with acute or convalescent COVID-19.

CDR3 DNA: TGTGCCAGCAGCCCCACATTCCAAGAGACCCAGTACTTC. Translation gives CASSPTFQETQYF. The V gene is TRBV9, the J gene TRBJ2-5, with D unclear. CDR3 length: 13 amino acids. V was shortened by 4 bases and J by 1 base, with 8 bases between the two germline ends. Germline assignment: CDR1 SGDLS and CDR2 YYNGEE.

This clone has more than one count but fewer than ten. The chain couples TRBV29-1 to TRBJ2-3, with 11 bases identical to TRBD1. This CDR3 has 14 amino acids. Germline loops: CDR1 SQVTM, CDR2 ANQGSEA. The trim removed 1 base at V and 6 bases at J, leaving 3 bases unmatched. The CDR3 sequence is CSVEGTGGLDTQYF. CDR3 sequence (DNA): TGCAGCGTTGAAGGGACAGGGGGCTTGGATACGCAGTATTTT.

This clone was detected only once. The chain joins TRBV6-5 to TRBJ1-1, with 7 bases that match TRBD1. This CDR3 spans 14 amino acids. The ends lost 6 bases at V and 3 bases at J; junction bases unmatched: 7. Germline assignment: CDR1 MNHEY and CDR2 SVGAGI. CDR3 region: CASSRGTEDTEAFF. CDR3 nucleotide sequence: TGTGCCAGCAGCCGCGGGACAGAAGACACTGAAGCTTTCTTT.

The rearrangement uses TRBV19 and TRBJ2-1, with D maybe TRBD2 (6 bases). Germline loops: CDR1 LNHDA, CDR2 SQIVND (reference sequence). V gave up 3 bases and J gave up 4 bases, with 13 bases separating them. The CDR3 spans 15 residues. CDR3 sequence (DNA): TGTGCCAGTAGTATGGGGGGAAGTGGTTACAATGAGCAGTTCTTC. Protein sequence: CASSMGGSGYNEQFF.

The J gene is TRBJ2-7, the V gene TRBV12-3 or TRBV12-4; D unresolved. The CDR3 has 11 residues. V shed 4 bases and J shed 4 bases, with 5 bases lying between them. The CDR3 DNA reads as TGTGCCAGCAGTTCTAGTTACGAGCAGTACTTC. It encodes CASSSSYEQYF.

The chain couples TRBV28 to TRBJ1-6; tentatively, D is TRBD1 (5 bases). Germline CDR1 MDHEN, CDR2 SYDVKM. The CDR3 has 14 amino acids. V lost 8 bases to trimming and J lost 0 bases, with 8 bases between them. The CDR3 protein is CASCQGSYNSPLHF. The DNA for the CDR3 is TGTGCCAGCTGTCAGGGCTCCTATAATTCACCCCTCCACTTT.

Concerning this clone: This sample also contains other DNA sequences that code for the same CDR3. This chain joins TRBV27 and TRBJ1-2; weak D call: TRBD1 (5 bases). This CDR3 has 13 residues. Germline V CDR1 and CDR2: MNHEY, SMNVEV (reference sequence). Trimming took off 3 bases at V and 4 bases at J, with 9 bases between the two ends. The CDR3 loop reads CASSFSQGYGYTF. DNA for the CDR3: TGTGCCAGCAGTTTTTCCCAGGGCTATGGCTACACCTTC.

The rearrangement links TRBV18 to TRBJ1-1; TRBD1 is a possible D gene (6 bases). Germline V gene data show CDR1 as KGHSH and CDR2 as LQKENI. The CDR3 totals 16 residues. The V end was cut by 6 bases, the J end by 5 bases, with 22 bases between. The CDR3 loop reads CASSDAGQGRGTEAFF. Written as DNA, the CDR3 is TGTGCCAGCTCGGATGCAGGTCAGGGGAGAGGTACTGAAGCTTTCTTT.

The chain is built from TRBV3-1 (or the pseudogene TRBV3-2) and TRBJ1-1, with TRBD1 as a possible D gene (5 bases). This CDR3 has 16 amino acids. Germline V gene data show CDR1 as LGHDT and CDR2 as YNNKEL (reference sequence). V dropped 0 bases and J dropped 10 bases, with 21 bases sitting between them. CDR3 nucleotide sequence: TGTGCCAGCAGCCAAGAGTGGGCTGGAAGACCGGGGGGAGCTTTCTTT. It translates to CASSQEWAGRPGGAFF.

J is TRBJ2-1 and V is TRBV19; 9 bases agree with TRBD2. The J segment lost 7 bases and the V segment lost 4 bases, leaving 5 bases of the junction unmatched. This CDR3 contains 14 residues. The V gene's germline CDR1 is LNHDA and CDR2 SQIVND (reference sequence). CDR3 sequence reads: CASSSGGAVNEQFF. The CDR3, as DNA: TGTGCCAGTAGTAGCGGGGGGGCGGTTAATGAGCAGTTCTTC.

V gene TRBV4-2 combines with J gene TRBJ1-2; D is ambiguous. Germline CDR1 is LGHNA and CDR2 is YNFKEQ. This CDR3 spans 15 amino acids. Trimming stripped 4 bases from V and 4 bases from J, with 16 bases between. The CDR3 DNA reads TGTGCCAGCAGCCTAAGCATAGGAGAGGGCTATGGCTACACCTTC. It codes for CASSLSIGEGYGYTF.

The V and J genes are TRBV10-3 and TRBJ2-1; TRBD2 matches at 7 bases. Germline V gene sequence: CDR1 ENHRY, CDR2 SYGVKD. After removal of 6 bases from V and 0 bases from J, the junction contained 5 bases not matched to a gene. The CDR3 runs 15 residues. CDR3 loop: CAIRPAGRSYNEQFF. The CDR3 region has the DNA TGTGCCATCAGACCAGCGGGGCGCTCCTACAATGAGCAGTTCTTC.

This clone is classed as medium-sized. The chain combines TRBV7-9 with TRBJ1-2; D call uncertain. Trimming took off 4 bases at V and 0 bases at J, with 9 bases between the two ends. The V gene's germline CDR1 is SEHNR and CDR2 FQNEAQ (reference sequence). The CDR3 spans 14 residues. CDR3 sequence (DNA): TGTGCCAGCAGCTCCTCCTCGGCTAACTATGGCTACACCTTC. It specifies CASSSSSANYGYTF.

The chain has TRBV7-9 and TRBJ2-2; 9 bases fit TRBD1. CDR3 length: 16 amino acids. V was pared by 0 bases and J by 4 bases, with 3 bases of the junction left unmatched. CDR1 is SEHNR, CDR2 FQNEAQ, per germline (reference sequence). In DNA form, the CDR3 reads TGTGCCAGCAGCTTAGCTCCGGGACAGGGCACCGGGGAGCTGTTTTTT. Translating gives CASSLAPGQGTGELFF.

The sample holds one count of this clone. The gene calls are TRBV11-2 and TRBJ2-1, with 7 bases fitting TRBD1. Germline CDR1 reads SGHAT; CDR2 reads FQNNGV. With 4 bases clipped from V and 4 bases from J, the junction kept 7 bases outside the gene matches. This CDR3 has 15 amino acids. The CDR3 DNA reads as TGTGCCAGCAGCTCACTCCAGGGGGTGTACAATGAGCAGTTCTTC. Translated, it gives CASSSLQGVYNEQFF.

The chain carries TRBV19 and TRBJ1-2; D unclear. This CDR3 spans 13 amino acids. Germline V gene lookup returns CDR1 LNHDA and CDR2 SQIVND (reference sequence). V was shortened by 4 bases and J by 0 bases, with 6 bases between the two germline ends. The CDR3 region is CASSTLANYGYTF. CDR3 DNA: TGTGCCAGTAGTACCCTAGCTAACTATGGCTACACCTTC. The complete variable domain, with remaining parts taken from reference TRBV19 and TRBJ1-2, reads DGGITQSPKYLFRKEGQNVTLSCEQNLNHDAMYWYRQDPGQGLRLIYYSQIVNDFQKGDIAEGYSVSREKKESFPLTVTSAQKNPTAFYLCASSTLANYGYTFGSGTRLTVV.

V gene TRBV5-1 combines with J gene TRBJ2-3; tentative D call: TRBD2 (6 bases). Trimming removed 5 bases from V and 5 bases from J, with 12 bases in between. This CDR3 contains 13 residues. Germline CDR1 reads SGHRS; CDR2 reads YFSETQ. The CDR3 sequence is CASSFREQDTQYF. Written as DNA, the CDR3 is TGCGCCAGCAGTTTCCGGGAGCAAGATACGCAGTATTTT.

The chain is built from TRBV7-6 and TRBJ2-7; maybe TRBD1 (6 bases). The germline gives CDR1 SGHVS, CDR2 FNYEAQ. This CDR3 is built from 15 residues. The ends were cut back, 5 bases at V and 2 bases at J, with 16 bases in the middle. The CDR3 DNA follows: TGTGCCAGCAGCCGGGGACACAAAGGGACCTACGAGCAGTACTTC. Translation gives CASSRGHKGTYEQYF. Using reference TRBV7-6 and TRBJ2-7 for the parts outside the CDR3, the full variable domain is GAGVSQSPRYKVTKRGQDVALRCDPISGHVSLYWYRQALGQGPEFLTYFNYEAQQDKSGLPNDRFSAERPEGSISTLTIQRTEQRDSAMYRCASSRGHKGTYEQYFGPGTRLTVT.

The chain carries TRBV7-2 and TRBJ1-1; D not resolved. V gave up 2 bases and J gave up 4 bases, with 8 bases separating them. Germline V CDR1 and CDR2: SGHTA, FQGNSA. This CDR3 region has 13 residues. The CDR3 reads CASSLLGGTEAFF. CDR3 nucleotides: TGTGCCAGCAGCTTACTGGGAGGCACTGAAGCTTTCTTT.

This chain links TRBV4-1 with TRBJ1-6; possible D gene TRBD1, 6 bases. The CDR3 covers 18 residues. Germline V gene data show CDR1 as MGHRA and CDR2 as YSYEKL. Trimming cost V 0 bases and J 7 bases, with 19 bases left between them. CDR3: CASSQDPNYRVRNSPLHF. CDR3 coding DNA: TGCGCCAGCAGCCAAGACCCAAATTACAGGGTGAGGAATTCACCCCTCCACTTT.

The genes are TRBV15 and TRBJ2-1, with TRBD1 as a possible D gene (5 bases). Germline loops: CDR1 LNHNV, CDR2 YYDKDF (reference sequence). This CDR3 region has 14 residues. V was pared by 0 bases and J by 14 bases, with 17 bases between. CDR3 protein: CATSRDLDNQGKFF. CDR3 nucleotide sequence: TGTGCCACCAGCAGAGATTTGGACAACCAAGGCAAGTTCTTC.

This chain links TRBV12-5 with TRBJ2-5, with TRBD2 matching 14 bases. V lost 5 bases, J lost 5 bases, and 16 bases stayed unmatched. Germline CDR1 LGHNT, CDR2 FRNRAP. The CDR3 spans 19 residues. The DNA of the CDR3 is TGTGCTAGTGGTCTCGGACTAGCGGGGGGTCCCATCAATGGCGAGACCCAGTACTTC. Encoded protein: CASGLGLAGGPINGETQYF. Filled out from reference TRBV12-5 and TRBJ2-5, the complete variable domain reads DARVTQTPRHKVTEMGQEVTMRCQPILGHNTVFWYRQTMMQGLELLAYFRNRAPLDDSGMPKDRFSAEMPDATLATLKIQPSEPRDSAVYFCASGLGLAGGPINGETQYFGPGTRLLVL.

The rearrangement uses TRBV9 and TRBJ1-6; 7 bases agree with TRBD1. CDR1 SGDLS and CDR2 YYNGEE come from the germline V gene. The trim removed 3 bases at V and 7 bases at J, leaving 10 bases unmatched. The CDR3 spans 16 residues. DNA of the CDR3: TGTGCCAGCAGCGAAAATCCCGGGACAGCCAATTCACCCCTCCACTTT. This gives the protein CASSENPGTANSPLHF.

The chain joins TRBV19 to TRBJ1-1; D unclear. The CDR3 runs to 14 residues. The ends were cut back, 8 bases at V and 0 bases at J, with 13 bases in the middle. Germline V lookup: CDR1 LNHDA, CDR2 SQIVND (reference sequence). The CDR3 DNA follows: TGTGCCAGTTTTGGTAGTCTATTGAACACTGAAGCTTTCTTT. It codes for CASFGSLLNTEAFF.

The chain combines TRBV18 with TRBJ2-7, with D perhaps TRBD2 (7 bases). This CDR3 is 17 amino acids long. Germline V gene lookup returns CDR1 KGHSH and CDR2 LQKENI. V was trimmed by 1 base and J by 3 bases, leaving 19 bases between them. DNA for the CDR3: TGTGCCAGCTCACCACGGGGGGGCGCAGACGGGGGCTACGAGCAGTACTTC. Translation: CASSPRGGADGGYEQYF.

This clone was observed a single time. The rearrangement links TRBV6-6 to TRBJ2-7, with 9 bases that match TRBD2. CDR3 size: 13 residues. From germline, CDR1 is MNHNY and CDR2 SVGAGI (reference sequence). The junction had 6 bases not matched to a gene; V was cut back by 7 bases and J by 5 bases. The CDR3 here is CASKLAGRDEQYF. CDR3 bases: TGTGCCAGCAAGCTAGCGGGACGGGACGAGCAGTACTTC.